This entry is about one T cell receptor beta chain. Each CDR3 protein gets one entry in TCRdb, which reprocessed the 5' RACE reads and gives no DNA. This table holds 550,000 to 600,000 distinct CDR3 sequences. CDR1 and CDR2 from the germline V gene are MGHDK and SYGVNS. The CDR3 consists of 16 residues. The sample is drawn from a study of T cells expressing NK-cell markers. J is TRBJ2-1 and V is TRBV25-1; TCRdb proposes TRBD1, but this gene call is untestable without DNA. This TCR came from a man in his late teens or twenties in good health. The sequencing sample was made of blood T cells: a sorted CD56 or NKG2C T cell subset, CD4+ or CD8+ T cells, or bulk PBMC T cells (not recorded which). The CDR3 loop is CASSEYTGQVYNEQFF.